This is a list of T cell receptor beta chains from one sample in a study of CD8+CD57+ T cells in acquired aplastic anemia. TCRdb used MiXCR to reprocess the reads, holding one entry per CDR3 protein. This table has 190,000 or so distinct CDR3 sequences, around half appearing once. Sequenced: sorted CD4+, CD8+, or CD8+CD57+ T cells (not recorded which) from PBMCs. The receptors originated from a human donor with aplastic anemia. CDR3s include the opening cysteine and the closing phenylalanine or tryptophan. The D gene is left open where the match is weak. Expanded clones get a size class; other rows say once, few or many, or leave the size out.

abundance: many
v_gene: TRBV6-1
d_gene: .
j_gene: TRBJ2-5
CDR3aa: CASSTQTSETQYF
CDR3nt: TGTGCCAGCAGTACCCAAACCTCAGAGACCCAGTACTTC

abundance: many
v_gene: TRBV5-8
d_gene: .
j_gene: TRBJ2-7
CDR3aa: CASSPWGGATYEQYF
CDR3nt: TGTGCCAGCAGCCCCTGGGGGGGGGCGACCTACGAGCAGTACTTC

abundance: once
v_gene: TRBV10-3
d_gene: .
j_gene: TRBJ1-5
CDR3aa: CAISRGEGEQPQHF
CDR3nt: TGTGCCATATCAAGGGGTGAGGGGGAACAGCCCCAGCATTTT

abundance: many
v_gene: TRBV29-1
d_gene: .
j_gene: TRBJ1-2
CDR3aa: CSVEGPLTF
CDR3nt: TGCAGCGTTGAAGGCCCCCTTACCTTC

abundance: few
v_gene: TRBV7-8
d_gene: .
j_gene: TRBJ2-3
CDR3aa: CASSLPDLADTQYF
CDR3nt: TGTGCCAGCAGCTTACCTGACTTGGCGGATACGCAGTATTTT

abundance: once
v_gene: TRBV4-1
d_gene: .
j_gene: TRBJ2-2
CDR3aa: CASTTEGDVGELFF
CDR3nt: TGCGCCAGCACGACGGAGGGGGATGTCGGGGAGCTGTTTTTT

abundance: many
v_gene: TRBV2
d_gene: TRBD2
j_gene: TRBJ2-2
CDR3aa: CASSILAGAPRGGELFF
CDR3nt: TGTGCCAGCAGTATCCTAGCGGGGGCCCCGAGGGGCGGGGAGCTGTTTTTT

abundance: many
v_gene: TRBV5-1
d_gene: TRBD1
j_gene: TRBJ1-2
CDR3aa: CASSSAGTGVGYTF
CDR3nt: TGCGCCAGCAGCTCCGCGGGGACAGGGGTCGGCTACACCTTC

abundance: .
v_gene: TRBV5-4
d_gene: TRBD1
j_gene: TRBJ1-6
CDR3aa: CASSSRDRDILHF
CDR3nt: TGTGCCAGCAGCTCCCGGGACAGGGATATCCTCCACTTT

abundance: many
v_gene: TRBV19
d_gene: TRBD1
j_gene: TRBJ2-7
CDR3aa: CASSMGQGVNEQYF
CDR3nt: TGTGCCAGTAGTATGGGACAGGGGGTAAACGAGCAGTACTTC

abundance: many
v_gene: TRBV6-6
d_gene: .
j_gene: TRBJ1-1
CDR3aa: CASSYLGTNTEAFF
CDR3nt: TGTGCCAGCAGTTACTTGGGTACAAACACTGAAGCTTTCTTT

abundance: .
v_gene: TRBV10-3
d_gene: .
j_gene: TRBJ1-2
CDR3aa: CAISGQKDGYTF
CDR3nt: TGTGCCATCAGTGGACAGAAAGATGGCTACACCTTC

abundance: .
v_gene: TRBV5-1
d_gene: TRBD1
j_gene: TRBJ1-2
CDR3aa: CASSETGKGNYGYTF
CDR3nt: TGCGCCAGCAGCGAGACAGGGAAAGGGAACTATGGCTACACCTTC

abundance: .
v_gene: TRBV3-1
d_gene: .
j_gene: TRBJ1-5
CDR3aa: CASSQARDLNQPRHF
CDR3nt: TGTGCCAGCAGCCAGGCCCGGGACCTCAATCAGCCCCGGCATTTT

abundance: many
v_gene: TRBV9
d_gene: TRBD2
j_gene: TRBJ2-3
CDR3aa: CASSVAGGRTDTQYF
CDR3nt: TGTGCCAGCAGCGTAGCGGGGGGGCGGACAGATACGCAGTATTTT

abundance: .
v_gene: TRBV12-3/TRBV12-4
d_gene: .
j_gene: TRBJ1-1
CDR3aa: CASSQPGDGITEAFF
CDR3nt: TGTGCCAGCAGCCAGCCTGGGGATGGTATCACTGAAGCTTTCTTT

abundance: .
v_gene: TRBV10-3
d_gene: .
j_gene: TRBJ2-1
CDR3aa: CAISESINEQFF
CDR3nt: TGTGCCATCAGTGAGTCGATAAATGAGCAGTTCTTC

abundance: .
v_gene: TRBV25-1
d_gene: TRBD1
j_gene: TRBJ2-7
CDR3aa: CASSDDRGWSEQYF
CDR3nt: TGTGCCAGCAGTGATGACAGGGGGTGGTCCGAGCAGTACTTC

abundance: .
v_gene: TRBV5-5
d_gene: TRBD2
j_gene: TRBJ2-3
CDR3aa: CASSIKAGSTDTQYF
CDR3nt: TGTGCCAGCAGCATCAAAGCGGGGTCCACAGATACGCAGTATTTT

abundance: .
v_gene: TRBV19
d_gene: .
j_gene: TRBJ1-1
CDR3aa: CASSMPGDNTEAFF
CDR3nt: TGTGCCAGTAGTATGCCAGGGGATAACACTGAAGCTTTCTTT

abundance: many
v_gene: TRBV7-8
d_gene: TRBD1
j_gene: TRBJ2-1
CDR3aa: CASSESGQGHNEQFF
CDR3nt: TGTGCCAGCAGCGAGAGTGGACAGGGGCACAATGAGCAGTTCTTC

abundance: many
v_gene: TRBV6-1
d_gene: .
j_gene: TRBJ1-2
CDR3aa: CASRPMGGVNYGYTF
CDR3nt: TGTGCCAGCAGACCCATGGGGGGAGTTAACTATGGCTACACCTTC

abundance: many
v_gene: TRBV7-9
d_gene: .
j_gene: TRBJ2-5
CDR3aa: CASSLVEETQYF
CDR3nt: TGTGCCAGCAGCTTAGTAGAAGAGACCCAGTACTTC

abundance: few
v_gene: TRBV19
d_gene: TRBD1
j_gene: TRBJ2-7
CDR3aa: CASSSRTGGWFEQYF
CDR3nt: TGTGCCAGTAGTTCCCGGACAGGGGGCTGGTTCGAGCAGTACTTC

abundance: many
v_gene: TRBV5-1
d_gene: .
j_gene: TRBJ1-5
CDR3aa: CASSLEGGAQPQHF
CDR3nt: TGCGCCAGCAGCTTGGAGGGGGGGGCTCAGCCCCAGCATTTT

abundance: once
v_gene: TRBV7-9
d_gene: .
j_gene: TRBJ1-1
CDR3aa: CASSSGVGGAFF
CDR3nt: TGTGCCAGCAGCTCAGGCGTAGGGGGAGCTTTCTTT

abundance: .
v_gene: TRBV28
d_gene: .
j_gene: TRBJ2-1
CDR3aa: CASSYSGGYNEQFF
CDR3nt: TGTGCCAGCAGTTATTCAGGAGGCTACAATGAGCAGTTCTTC

abundance: many
v_gene: TRBV29-1
d_gene: TRBD1
j_gene: TRBJ1-2
CDR3aa: CSAGDRAYGYTF
CDR3nt: TGCAGCGCTGGGGACAGGGCTTATGGCTACACCTTC

abundance: .
v_gene: TRBV10-3
d_gene: .
j_gene: TRBJ2-7
CDR3aa: CAISEGHAKDEQYF
CDR3nt: TGTGCCATCAGTGAGGGTCACGCGAAAGACGAGCAGTACTTC

abundance: .
v_gene: TRBV14
d_gene: .
j_gene: TRBJ2-4
CDR3aa: CASSQGTPGPLVKNIQYF
CDR3nt: TGTGCCAGCAGCCAGGGCACCCCGGGACCGCTTGTCAAAAACATTCAGTACTTC

abundance: few
v_gene: TRBV9
d_gene: .
j_gene: TRBJ2-7
CDR3aa: CASSGGPDWSYEQYF
CDR3nt: TGTGCCAGCAGCGGCGGGCCCGACTGGTCCTACGAGCAGTACTTC

abundance: .
v_gene: TRBV5-4
d_gene: .
j_gene: TRBJ2-7
CDR3aa: CASSPTDSYEQYF
CDR3nt: TGTGCCAGCAGCCCAACGGACAGCTACGAGCAGTACTTC

abundance: .
v_gene: TRBV28
d_gene: .
j_gene: TRBJ2-7
CDR3aa: CASSFAQSLYEQYF
CDR3nt: TGTGCCAGCAGTTTCGCCCAGAGCCTCTACGAGCAGTACTTC

abundance: few
v_gene: TRBV2
d_gene: .
j_gene: TRBJ2-7
CDR3aa: CASSGTYYEQYF
CDR3nt: TGTGCCAGCAGTGGGACGTACTACGAGCAGTACTTC

abundance: .
v_gene: TRBV20-1
d_gene: TRBD2
j_gene: TRBJ2-5
CDR3aa: CSARSSGGTQETQYF
CDR3nt: TGCAGTGCTAGATCTAGCGGGGGGACTCAAGAGACCCAGTACTTC

abundance: few
v_gene: TRBV18
d_gene: .
j_gene: TRBJ2-2
CDR3aa: CASSLQGQHTGELFF
CDR3nt: TGTGCCAGCTCACTTCAGGGGCAGCACACCGGGGAGCTGTTTTTT

abundance: many
v_gene: TRBV5-1
d_gene: .
j_gene: TRBJ2-6
CDR3aa: CASSLSGQSSGANVLTF
CDR3nt: TGCGCCAGCAGCTTGTCAGGGCAGAGCTCTGGGGCCAACGTCCTGACTTTC

abundance: .
v_gene: TRBV11-1
d_gene: TRBD2
j_gene: TRBJ2-7
CDR3aa: CASSSGTSLTYEQYF
CDR3nt: TGTGCCAGCAGCTCCGGGACTAGCCTAACCTACGAGCAGTACTTC

abundance: .
v_gene: TRBV7-8
d_gene: .
j_gene: TRBJ2-5
CDR3aa: CATRRTSETQYF
CDR3nt: TGTGCCACGAGGAGGACATCCGAGACCCAGTACTTC